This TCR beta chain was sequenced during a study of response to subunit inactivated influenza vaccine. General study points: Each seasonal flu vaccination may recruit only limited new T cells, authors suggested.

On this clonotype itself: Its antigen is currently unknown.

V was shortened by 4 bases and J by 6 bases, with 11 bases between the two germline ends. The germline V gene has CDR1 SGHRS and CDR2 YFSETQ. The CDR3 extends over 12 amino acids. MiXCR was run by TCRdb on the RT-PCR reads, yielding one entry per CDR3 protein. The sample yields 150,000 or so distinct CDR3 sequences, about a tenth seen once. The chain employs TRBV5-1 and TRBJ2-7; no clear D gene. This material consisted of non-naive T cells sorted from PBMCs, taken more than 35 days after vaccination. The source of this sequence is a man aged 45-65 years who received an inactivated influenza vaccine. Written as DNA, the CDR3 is TGCGCCAGCAGCCCGGCTCTGGGCGAGCAGTACTTC. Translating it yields CASSPALGEQYF.